These T cell receptor beta chains were read from a single sample in a study of cytomegalovirus exposure and HLA in healthy donors. The protocol was immunoSEQ multiplex PCR, while the TCRdb copy is restricted to in-frame clones and leaves out a portion. The sample yields 150,000 to 200,000 clones, 65% to 75% seen once. The specimen sequenced was PBMCs. The receptors here all came from a human donor in good health. CDR3s include the opening cysteine and the closing phenylalanine or tryptophan. The D gene is left open where the match is weak. Not all rows give a size; the values are once, few, many and, for expanded clones, a class.

J gene: TRBJ2-1; V gene: TRBV6-1; D gene: TRBD2; clone size: once; CDR3 DNA: TGTGCCAGCAGGTCTAGCGGGGGGTGGAATGAGCAGTTCTTC; CDR3 protein: CASRSSGGWNEQFF
J gene: TRBJ1-5; V gene: TRBV6-1; D gene: NA; clone size: NA; CDR3 DNA: TGTGCCAGCAGTGTGACACAGGGCTCTTTTCAGTCTCAGCCCCAGCATTTT; CDR3 protein: CASSVTQGSFQSQPQHF
J gene: TRBJ2-3; V gene: TRBV18; D gene: NA; clone size: NA; CDR3 DNA: TGTGCCAGCTCCCGACCAGTTCAGGCGATCACAGATACGCAGTATTTT; CDR3 protein: CASSRPVQAITDTQYF
J gene: TRBJ1-2; V gene: TRBV6-5; D gene: TRBD1; clone size: NA; CDR3 DNA: TGTGCCAGCAGAGGGACAGGGGGGGACTATGGCTACACCTTC; CDR3 protein: CASRGTGGDYGYTF
J gene: TRBJ1-3; V gene: TRBV29-1; D gene: NA; clone size: once; CDR3 DNA: TGCAGCGCAGGTGGACACGGGGGAAACACCATATATTTT; CDR3 protein: CSAGGHGGNTIYF
J gene: TRBJ1-1; V gene: TRBV9; D gene: NA; clone size: NA; CDR3 DNA: TGTGCCAGCAGCGTAGGGGGCCTGACTGAAGCTTTCTTT; CDR3 protein: CASSVGGLTEAFF
J gene: TRBJ2-3; V gene: TRBV11-2; D gene: NA; clone size: NA; CDR3 DNA: TGTGCCAGCAGCTTAGACGTCACAGCAGATACGCAGTATTTT; CDR3 protein: CASSLDVTADTQYF
J gene: TRBJ1-5; V gene: TRBV6-1; D gene: NA; clone size: NA; CDR3 DNA: TGTGCCAGCAGTAGTTCGGGGGGAGATCAGCCCCAGCATTTT; CDR3 protein: CASSSSGGDQPQHF
J gene: TRBJ2-7; V gene: TRBV7-9; D gene: TRBD1; clone size: NA; CDR3 DNA: TGTGCCAGCCTTCCCTCGACAGGGGGCGGGTACGAGCAGTACTTC; CDR3 protein: CASLPSTGGGYEQYF
J gene: TRBJ2-5; V gene: TRBV5-4; D gene: NA; clone size: NA; CDR3 DNA: TGTGCCAGCCGCAGGGATGGGGGGGAGACCCAGTACTTC; CDR3 protein: CASRRDGGETQYF
J gene: TRBJ1-5; V gene: TRBV19; D gene: TRBD1; clone size: NA; CDR3 DNA: TGTGCCAGTAACAGGGGAGTCAGCAATCAGCCCCAGCATTTT; CDR3 protein: CASNRGVSNQPQHF
J gene: TRBJ2-1; V gene: TRBV5-1; D gene: TRBD2; clone size: once; CDR3 DNA: TGCGCCAGCAGCCCGGGAGGGCCTACACGTGAAGAGCAGTTCTTC; CDR3 protein: CASSPGGPTREEQFF
J gene: TRBJ1-1; V gene: TRBV10-3; D gene: NA; clone size: NA; CDR3 DNA: TGTGCCATCAGTGGGGCAGGTCTAAGTGGCACTGAAGCTTTCTTT; CDR3 protein: CAISGAGLSGTEAFF
J gene: TRBJ2-2; V gene: TRBV7-2; D gene: NA; clone size: NA; CDR3 DNA: TGTGCCAGCAGCCGCGACAGAGTTGAGATCGGGGAGCTGTTTTTT; CDR3 protein: CASSRDRVEIGELFF
J gene: TRBJ2-7; V gene: TRBV7-3; D gene: NA; clone size: NA; CDR3 DNA: TGTGCCAGCAGCTTAATTCCTACTTCCTACGAGCAGTACTTC; CDR3 protein: CASSLIPTSYEQYF
J gene: TRBJ2-2; V gene: TRBV2; D gene: TRBD1; clone size: NA; CDR3 DNA: TGTGCCAGCAGTGAAGTGGACAGGGGGGACACCGGGGAGCTGTTTTTT; CDR3 protein: CASSEVDRGDTGELFF
J gene: TRBJ1-6; V gene: TRBV6-6; D gene: TRBD1; clone size: NA; CDR3 DNA: TGTGCCAGCGCCTACAGGGGGCAAGTCGATTCACCCCTCCACTTT; CDR3 protein: CASAYRGQVDSPLHF
J gene: TRBJ1-2; V gene: TRBV7-3; D gene: NA; clone size: NA; CDR3 DNA: TGTGCCAGCAGCGCACAGGTGGACTATGGCTACACCTTC; CDR3 protein: CASSAQVDYGYTF
J gene: TRBJ1-1; V gene: TRBV5-4; D gene: TRBD1; clone size: NA; CDR3 DNA: TGTGCCAGCAGCTTAAAGGGACAGCTTGAAGCTTTCTTT; CDR3 protein: CASSLKGQLEAFF
J gene: TRBJ2-7; V gene: TRBV10-2; D gene: NA; clone size: NA; CDR3 DNA: TGCGCCAGCAGCGTTAGCGGAATCTACGAGCAGTACTTC; CDR3 protein: CASSVSGIYEQYF
J gene: TRBJ1-1; V gene: TRBV9; D gene: TRBD1; clone size: once; CDR3 DNA: TGTGCCAGCAGCCGGACAGGGGATACTGAAGCTTTCTTT; CDR3 protein: CASSRTGDTEAFF
J gene: TRBJ2-2; V gene: TRBV16; D gene: TRBD1; clone size: NA; CDR3 DNA: TGTGCCAGCAGCCTCGCTCAGGGGGCCACCGGGGAGCTGTTTTTT; CDR3 protein: CASSLAQGATGELFF
J gene: TRBJ1-6; V gene: TRBV18; D gene: NA; clone size: NA; CDR3 DNA: TGTGCCAGCTCACCAGGTTGGGAGAAGAATTCACCCCTCCACTTT; CDR3 protein: CASSPGWEKNSPLHF
J gene: TRBJ2-7; V gene: TRBV7-8; D gene: TRBD1; clone size: NA; CDR3 DNA: TGTGCCAGCAGCTCGCCGGACAGGGGGCCTGCCGAGCAGTACTTC; CDR3 protein: CASSSPDRGPAEQYF
J gene: TRBJ2-2; V gene: TRBV5-1; D gene: TRBD1; clone size: NA; CDR3 DNA: TGCGCCAGCAGCTTAGACAGGGGTGCGGACGAGCTGTTTTTT; CDR3 protein: CASSLDRGADELFF
J gene: TRBJ1-2; V gene: TRBV4-1; D gene: TRBD1; clone size: few; CDR3 DNA: TGCGCCAGCAGCCAAGTTGCCGGACAGGGACGACGCAGCTACACCTTC; CDR3 protein: CASSQVAGQGRRSYTF
J gene: TRBJ2-5; V gene: TRBV6-6; D gene: TRBD2; clone size: NA; CDR3 DNA: TGTGCCAGCAGTTACTGGACTAGCGGGGGCGGGGAGACCCAGTACTTC; CDR3 protein: CASSYWTSGGGETQYF
J gene: TRBJ1-1; V gene: TRBV4-2; D gene: NA; clone size: NA; CDR3 DNA: TGTGCCAGCAGCCAAGATGTCCCGAGGGAAGGGAACACTGAAGCTTTCTTT; CDR3 protein: CASSQDVPREGNTEAFF
J gene: TRBJ1-2; V gene: TRBV7-9; D gene: NA; clone size: NA; CDR3 DNA: TGTGCCAGCAGCTTAGACAGGGCGTGGGGCTACACCTTC; CDR3 protein: CASSLDRAWGYTF
J gene: TRBJ2-7; V gene: TRBV19; D gene: NA; clone size: NA; CDR3 DNA: TGTGCCAGTAGTGCCCGACAGGCCTACGAGCAGTACTTC; CDR3 protein: CASSARQAYEQYF
J gene: TRBJ1-1; V gene: TRBV5-1; D gene: NA; clone size: NA; CDR3 DNA: TGCGCCAGCAGCCGAGGCGATTTGAACACTGAAGCTTTCTTT; CDR3 protein: CASSRGDLNTEAFF
J gene: TRBJ1-6; V gene: TRBV5-1; D gene: TRBD1; clone size: NA; CDR3 DNA: TGCGCCAGCAGCTGGGAAACAGGGGGTTGGGATTCACCCCTCCACTTT; CDR3 protein: CASSWETGGWDSPLHF
J gene: TRBJ2-2; V gene: TRBV4-1; D gene: NA; clone size: NA; CDR3 DNA: TGCGCCAGCAGCCAAGATTACGATAGCGGGGAGCTGTTTTTT; CDR3 protein: CASSQDYDSGELFF
J gene: TRBJ1-1; V gene: TRBV5-1; D gene: TRBD1; clone size: NA; CDR3 DNA: TGCGCCAGCAGCCCGGGACAGGGGGCGCGGATGAACACTGAAGCTTTCTTT; CDR3 protein: CASSPGQGARMNTEAFF
J gene: TRBJ1-4; V gene: TRBV6-5; D gene: NA; clone size: NA; CDR3 DNA: TGTGCCAGCAGTTCCGGACAGACTGCAACTAATGAAAAACTGTTTTTT; CDR3 protein: CASSSGQTATNEKLFF
J gene: TRBJ1-2; V gene: TRBV29-1; D gene: TRBD1; clone size: NA; CDR3 DNA: TGCAGCGTTGAGGGGGACAGGAAGGGCTACACCTTC; CDR3 protein: CSVEGDRKGYTF
J gene: TRBJ2-7; V gene: TRBV7-9; D gene: TRBD1; clone size: NA; CDR3 DNA: TGTGCCAGCAGCTTTCCTGGTCAGGGGGCCCACGAGCAGTACTTC; CDR3 protein: CASSFPGQGAHEQYF
J gene: TRBJ2-1; V gene: TRBV12-5; D gene: TRBD2; clone size: NA; CDR3 DNA: TGTGCTAGTGGTTTGGTACGCGGGGGGCACTCCTACAATGAGCAGTTCTTC; CDR3 protein: CASGLVRGGHSYNEQFF
J gene: TRBJ1-1; V gene: TRBV19; D gene: NA; clone size: NA; CDR3 DNA: TGTGCCAGTCGGACATCCTCGAACACTGAAGCTTTCTTT; CDR3 protein: CASRTSSNTEAFF
J gene: TRBJ2-7; V gene: TRBV25-1; D gene: TRBD1; clone size: once; CDR3 DNA: TGTGCCAGCAGTGACCCAGGACAGGGATCCTACGAGCAGTACTTC; CDR3 protein: CASSDPGQGSYEQYF
J gene: TRBJ2-2; V gene: TRBV6-5; D gene: TRBD1; clone size: few; CDR3 DNA: TGTGCCAGCAGTTCCCGGACAGGGGATATCGGAGGGGGGCTGTTTTTT; CDR3 protein: CASSSRTGDIGGGLFF